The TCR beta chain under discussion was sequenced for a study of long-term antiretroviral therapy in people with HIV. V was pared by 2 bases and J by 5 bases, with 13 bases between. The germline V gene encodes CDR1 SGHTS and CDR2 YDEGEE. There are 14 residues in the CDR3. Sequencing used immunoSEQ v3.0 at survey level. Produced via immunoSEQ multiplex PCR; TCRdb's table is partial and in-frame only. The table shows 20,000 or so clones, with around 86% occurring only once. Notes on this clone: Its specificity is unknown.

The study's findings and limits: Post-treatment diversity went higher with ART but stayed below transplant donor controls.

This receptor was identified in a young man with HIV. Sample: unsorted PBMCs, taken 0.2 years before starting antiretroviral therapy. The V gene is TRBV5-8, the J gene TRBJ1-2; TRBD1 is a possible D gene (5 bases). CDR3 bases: TGTGCCAGCAGCTTACATGAGGGGATGTATGGCTACACCTTC. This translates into CASSLHEGMYGYTF.